This T cell receptor beta chain was profiled in a study of T-cell reconstitution after alpha-beta-depleted transplantation in children. The CDR3 is 15 amino acids. J gave up 8 bases and V 1 base, and 8 bases lay outside the gene matches. Germline V gene lookup returns CDR1 SGHRS and CDR2 YFSETQ. This sample's TCRbeta library carried unique molecular identifier barcodes. TCRdb independently ran MiXCR on the PCR reads; one entry per CDR3 protein. The table lists hundreds of thousands of distinct CDR3 sequences, approximately 17% of them singletons. With respect to this clonotype: Its specificity is unknown.

General observations from the study: Newly made T cells mostly supplied T-cell counts and diversity one year after transplant. The study reportedly traced alpha-beta T cells about two months after transplant to several hundred expanded graft clones. For some patients, TCRbeta diversity was high at day 60 because of recipient T cells and thymic progenitors that survived.

The chain links TRBV5-1 to TRBJ2-1; 8 bases line up with TRBD2. The sequence derives from a male patient between 2 and 9 years old who had a stem cell transplant for acute lymphoblastic leukemia, so the T cells may come from the graft donor. Specimen: PBMCs, mostly from graft donor cells, collected 360 days after TCRalphabeta/CD19-depleted stem cell transplant. CDR3 protein: CASSLSLSGVYEQFF. The CDR3 DNA reads TGCGCCAGCAGCTTGTCCCTTAGCGGGGTCTATGAGCAGTTCTTC.